Reported below is one T cell receptor (beta chain). Its antigen remains unidentified. This table comes from immunoSEQ multiplex PCR, and its TCRdb copy is limited to in-frame clones, with some not included. The sample yields tens of thousands of clones, approximately 90% seen once. Anyone with autoimmune disease history or systemic immunosuppression was excluded. The CDR3 loop spans 14 amino acids. The V end lost 7 bases, the J end lost 2 bases, and 15 bases lay between the germline ends. From germline, CDR1 is SGHRS and CDR2 YFSETQ. This sample was included in a study of OX40 agonist ivuxolimab in advanced cancers. Broader study findings: Those patients achieving a partial response at 0.1-3.0 mg/kg showed among the lowest clonal expansion. CD4+ and CD8+ T cells in blood underwent clonal expansion by week 6 at 0.1 to 3.0 mg/kg. CD8+ T cells (on average) carried more expanded clones than CD4+ T cells.

The TCR sequence derives from an adult with an advanced solid tumor such as melanoma, head and neck, liver or kidney cancer. V and J are TRBV5-1 and TRBJ1-1; D is possibly TRBD1 (6 bases). The material sequenced was CD4+ or CD8+ T cells sorted from blood, taken in a trial of the OX40 agonist ivuxolimab. CDR3 sequence (DNA): TGCGCCAGCGAACTGGACAGCTCTAACACTGAAGCTTTCTTT. Its translation is CASELDSSNTEAFF.